The next 20 T cell receptor beta chains were all read from a single sample in a study of regulatory T cells in long-lasting Graves disease. The time point: newly diagnosed GD, antithyroid drugs for less than 3 months. Scientists built the TCR library using RNA that was extracted from PBMCs. For TCR beta, libraries came from iRepertoire HTBI primers and Arm-PCR of CDR3 regions. TCRdb used MiXCR to reprocess the multiplex PCR reads, holding one entry per CDR3 protein. This table has about 540,000 distinct CDR3 sequences, about 13% appearing once. The same data also contributed to another study, on T cells in Graves' hyperthyroidism and ophthalmopathy.

This specimen consisted of peripheral blood mononuclear cells (PBMCs), obtained at new diagnosis, from a patient treated with antithyroid drugs. The receptors derive from a man aged 25 to 40 with Graves disease.

This clonotype was seen repeatedly, ten times or more. The V and J genes are TRBV7-2 and TRBJ2-5; D may be TRBD1 (5 bases). Per the germline V gene, CDR1 is SGHTA and CDR2 is FQGNSA. The V end lost 6 bases, the J end lost 3 bases, and 11 bases lay between the germline ends. The CDR3 length is 13 residues. The CDR3 loop reads CASSYGREETQYF. The CDR3, as DNA: TGTGCCAGCAGTTACGGCAGGGAAGAGACCCAGTACTTC. The full variable domain, its missing parts supplied by reference TRBV7-2 and TRBJ2-5, is GAGVSQSPSNKVTEKGKDVELRCDPISGHTALYWYRQSLGQGLEFLIYFQGNSAPDKSGLPSDRFSAERTGGSVSTLTIQRTQQEDSAVYLCASSYGREETQYFGPGTRLLVL.

This clonotype was seen repeatedly, ten times or more. V is TRBV6-5 and J is TRBJ2-7; 7 positions match TRBD1. The CDR3 sequence is 14 residues long. J was trimmed by 3 bases and V by 2 bases; bases with no gene match: 4. The V gene's germline CDR1 is MNHEY and CDR2 SVGAGI. CDR3 DNA sequence: TGTGCCAGCAGTTACGGGCCAGGGGGCTACGAGCAGTACTTC. This translates into CASSYGPGGYEQYF.

The chain employs TRBV7-9 and TRBJ2-7, with D possibly being TRBD2 (6 bases). The CDR3 contains 17 residues. Trimming left V 5 bases short and J 0 bases short, with 20 bases between. CDR1 and CDR2 from the germline V gene are SEHNR and FQNEAQ (reference sequence). The chain's CDR3 is CASSHPTGLPSSYEQYF. CDR3 sequence (DNA): TGTGCCAGCAGCCACCCCACGGGACTTCCTTCCTCCTACGAGCAGTACTTC.

The gene calls are TRBV18 and TRBJ2-1; D is unresolved. The CDR3 covers 13 residues. Trimming removed 2 bases at V and 5 bases at J, with 7 bases between. The germline V gene encodes CDR1 KGHSH and CDR2 LQKENI. Here the CDR3 reads CASSPDIHNEQFF. The CDR3 bases are TGTGCCAGCTCACCAGACATTCACAATGAGCAGTTCTTC.

The V and J genes are TRBV5-1 and TRBJ2-7, with D possibly matching TRBD2 (5 bases). V was clipped by 3 bases and J by 2 bases, with 15 bases between them. Germline V CDR1 and CDR2: SGHRS, YFSETQ. The CDR3 is 15 residues long. The CDR3 here is CASSSGRTLTYEQYF. Written as DNA, the CDR3 is TGCGCCAGCAGCTCAGGACGGACTTTAACCTACGAGCAGTACTTC.

The sample holds many counts of this clonotype. The chain joins TRBV3-1 to TRBJ1-6; 7 bases line up with TRBD1. The CDR3 length is 14 residues. J gave up 8 bases and V 4 bases, and 5 bases lay outside the gene matches. The germline V gene encodes CDR1 LGHDT and CDR2 YNNKEL (reference sequence). CDR3 sequence: CASSPGQRDSPLHF. The CDR3 region has the DNA TGTGCCAGCAGCCCGGGACAGCGGGATTCACCCCTCCACTTT.

This clonotype has ten or more counts. This chain connects TRBV2 to TRBJ2-7, with TRBD2 matching 13 bases. The CDR3 is made up of 15 amino acids. V lost 6 bases and J lost 4; bases outside the gene matches: 6. Germline CDR1 SNHLY, CDR2 FYNNEI. The CDR3 loop reads CASRGTSGRDYEQYF. CDR3 DNA: TGTGCCAGCAGAGGCACTAGCGGGAGGGATTACGAGCAGTACTTC.

V gene TRBV29-1 combines with J gene TRBJ2-6; D unresolved. CDR1 is SQVTM and CDR2 is ANQGSEA in the germline V gene. The CDR3 runs to 13 residues. Trimming removed 7 bases at V and 0 bases at J, with 7 bases between. CDR3: CSATFSGANVLTF. DNA of the CDR3: TGCAGCGCTACTTTCTCTGGGGCCAACGTCCTGACTTTC.

This clonotype appeared a few times. This chain connects TRBV20-1 to TRBJ2-1, with TRBD2 identical over 12 bases. The CDR3 is 14 residues long. With 3 bases clipped from V and 6 bases from J, the junction kept 3 bases outside the gene matches. Germline V gives CDR1 DFQATT, CDR2 SNEGSKA (reference sequence). Written as DNA, the CDR3 is TGCAGTGCTAGGCTAGCGGGAGGGCCCAATGAGCAGTTCTTC. It encodes CSARLAGGPNEQFF.

This clonotype showed up many times. The V and J genes are TRBV7-3 and TRBJ2-5; 8 bases align to TRBD2. Losses at the gene ends were 6 bases for V and 2 bases for J; bases not matched to a gene: 8. Germline lookup yields CDR1 SGHTA and CDR2 FQGTGA. The CDR3 sequence is 15 residues long. The CDR3: CASSQKAGVQETQYF. CDR3 DNA: TGTGCCAGCAGTCAAAAAGCGGGAGTACAAGAGACCCAGTACTTC.

This clonotype has at least ten counts. The chain employs TRBV24-1 and TRBJ1-5; weak D call: TRBD1 (5 bases). Germline V gene lookup returns CDR1 KGHDR and CDR2 SFDVKD. The ends were cut back, 7 bases at V and 9 bases at J, with 12 bases in the middle. This CDR3 comprises 12 residues. The chain's CDR3 is CATRVEQGPQHF. The CDR3, as DNA: TGTGCCACCAGGGTCGAGCAGGGGCCCCAGCATTTT.

This clonotype was recorded many times. This sequence joins TRBV11-1 and TRBJ2-5; D possibly corresponds to TRBD2 (7 bases). The V gene lost 3 bases and the J gene lost 2 bases, with 16 bases spanning the gap. CDR1 is SGHAT, CDR2 FQDESV, per germline (reference sequence). This CDR3 spans 16 amino acids. CDR3 DNA sequence: TGTGCCAGCAGCTTGGGGGCGGGAGAGAGACAAGAGACCCAGTACTTC. Translation gives CASSLGAGERQETQYF. The whole variable domain, filled in from reference TRBV11-1 and TRBJ2-5, reads EAEVAQSPRYKITEKSQAVAFWCDPISGHATLYWYRQILGQGPELLVQFQDESVVDDSQLPKDRFSAERLKGVDSTLKIQPAELGDSAMYLCASSLGAGERQETQYFGPGTRLLVL.

This clonotype has more than one count but fewer than ten. The V gene is TRBV2, the J gene TRBJ2-3; D tentatively fits TRBD1 or TRBD2 (6 bases each). Germline CDR1 is SNHLY and CDR2 is FYNNEI. The CDR3 loop spans 15 amino acids. Trimming cost V 0 bases and J 4 bases, with 11 bases left between them. The CDR3 coding sequence is TGTGCCAGCAGTGAAGCGGAAAGGGGGGCAGATACGCAGTATTTT. It encodes CASSEAERGADTQYF.

A note on this clonotype: Lacking the conserved final phenylalanine or tryptophan, this CDR3 likely reflects a read error. V usage is TRBV7-2 and J usage is TRBJ2-3; 10 nucleotides align to TRBD2. The V and J ends lost 7 bases and 4 bases, in that order; junction bases with no gene match: 5. The CDR3 length is 14 residues. The germline gives CDR1 SGHTA, CDR2 FQGNSA. In DNA, the CDR3 is TGTGCCAGCAAACTAGCGGGAAAGGCAGATACGCAGTATCTT. Amino acids: CASKLAGKADTQYL.

This clonotype was recorded at least ten times. The germline gene is not matched at one end of the junction; a read error may be the cause. V usage is TRBV12-3 or TRBV12-4 and J usage is TRBJ1-1; TRBD1 agrees at 7 bases. The CDR3 is made up of 14 amino acids. The CDR3 bases are TGTGCCAGCAGCTTAGGGGGCGGGGACACTGAAGCTTTCTTT. It yields the protein CASSLGGGDTEAFF.

This clonotype was recorded at least ten times. In nucleotides, the CDR3 is TGTGCCAGCCGCTTGGGACTCACTGAGCAGTTCTTC. This sequence encodes CASRLGLTEQFF. This sequence joins TRBV3-1 and TRBJ2-1; possibly TRBD2 for D (6 bases). The CDR3 has 12 residues. Germline loops: CDR1 LGHDT, CDR2 YNNKEL (reference sequence). Between the trimmed V and J ends, which lost 8 bases and 9 bases, there was a span of 14 bases.

This clonotype has at least ten counts. The chain employs TRBV6-2 or TRBV6-3 and TRBJ1-5; D call uncertain. The CDR3 spans 10 residues. The germline V gene has CDR1 MNHEY and CDR2 SVGEGT. Between the trimmed V and J ends, which lost 4 bases and 10 bases, there was a span of 5 bases. Here the CDR3 reads CASSCPPQHF. DNA for the CDR3: TGTGCCAGCAGTTGTCCACCCCAGCATTTT.

The CDR3 DNA reads as TGCGCCAGCAGCTTGTGGGGGCGCACTCAAGAGACCCAGTACTTC. Translation gives CASSLWGRTQETQYF. The chain joins TRBV5-1 to TRBJ2-5; maybe TRBD1 (6 bases). The germline V and J ends were trimmed by 1 base and 2 bases, with 12 bases remaining between them. This CDR3 spans 15 amino acids. Germline assignment: CDR1 SGHRS and CDR2 YFSETQ. Full variable domain (outside the CDR3, taken from reference TRBV5-1 and TRBJ2-5): KAGVTQTPRYLIKTRGQQVTLSCSPISGHRSVSWYQQTPGQGLQFLFEYFSETQRNKGNFPGRFSGRQFSNSRSEMNVSTLELGDSALYLCASSLWGRTQETQYFGPGTRLLVL.

This clonotype was seen only a few times. The chain couples TRBV20-1 to TRBJ2-7; 14 positions agree with TRBD2. The germline V gene encodes CDR1 DFQATT and CDR2 SNEGSKA (reference sequence). The CDR3 loop spans 14 amino acids. Trimming took 5 bases from V and 4 from J; bases not matched to a gene: 4. CDR3 in amino acids: CSAYRLAGGYEQYF. In DNA, the CDR3 is TGCAGTGCTTACCGACTAGCGGGAGGGTACGAGCAGTACTTC.

This clonotype was seen repeatedly, ten times or more. This chain uses TRBV18 with TRBJ2-7; 8 bases match TRBD1. Losses at the gene ends were 6 bases for V and 1 base for J; bases not matched to a gene: 5. This CDR3 contains 14 residues. CDR1 is KGHSH, CDR2 LQKENI, per germline. The CDR3 region is CASSPRDRSYEQYF. In nucleotides, the CDR3 is TGTGCCAGCTCGCCTCGGGACAGGTCCTACGAGCAGTACTTC.